The next 23 T cell receptor beta chains were all read from a single sample in a study of shared clonotypes between healthy human individuals. Data came from immunoSEQ multiplex PCR; TCRdb stores just in-frame clones and leaves some out. The data show about 480,000 clones, with 70% to 80% seen just once and roughly 13% held by the top ten. Sequencing was done on a sample of PBMCs. Every receptor here comes from a woman aged 40 to 50 in good health. Some clones in this sample may be carry-over from other donors' samples.

The chain carries TRBV7-8 and TRBJ1-3; no clear D gene. The CDR3 length is 15 residues. Trimming stripped 3 bases from V and 1 base from J, with 10 bases between. Germline V gene data show CDR1 as SGHVS and CDR2 as FQNEAQ. The CDR3 DNA reads as TGTGCCAGCAGCTTCTTACCGGGTTCTGGAAACACCATATATTTT. As protein: CASSFLPGSGNTIYF. Drawing the rest from reference TRBV7-8 and TRBJ1-3, the complete variable domain is GAGVSQSPRYKVAKRGQDVALRCDPISGHVSLFWYQQALGQGPEFLTYFQNEAQLDKSGLPSDRFFAERPEGSVSTLKIQRTQQEDSAVYLCASSFLPGSGNTIYFGEGSWLTVV.

This clone ranks as medium-sized. The rearrangement uses TRBV2 and TRBJ2-7; D gene ambiguous. The CDR3 runs to 10 residues. V was pared by 3 bases and J by 8 bases, with 5 bases between. The V gene's germline CDR1 is SNHLY and CDR2 FYNNEI. CDR3 nucleotide sequence: TGTGCCAGCAGTGAGGCGAAGCAGTACTTC. Translating gives CASSEAKQYF.

As DNA, the CDR3 is TGTGCCAGCAGTTTATCGATGTCAGGGGGCAACTACGAGCAGTACTTC. Translated: CASSLSMSGGNYEQYF. The chain is built from TRBV27 and TRBJ2-7, with 8 positions matching TRBD1. The ends lost 0 bases at V and 3 bases at J; junction bases unmatched: 7. Germline CDR1 MNHEY, CDR2 SMNVEV (reference sequence). The CDR3 is 16 residues long.

This clone was counted once. Mismatch with germline at one junction end may stem from a read error. V gene TRBV27 combines with J gene TRBJ2-5; 7 positions agree with TRBD2. There are 15 residues in the CDR3. In germline, CDR1 is MNHEY, CDR2 SMNVEV (reference sequence). CDR3 nucleotides: TGTGCCAGCAGTTTTCATCGGGACTACCAGGAGACCCAGTACTTC. It is translated as CASSFHRDYQETQYF.

The rearrangement uses TRBV18 and TRBJ2-7; 10 nucleotides match TRBD2. The J segment lost 9 bases and the V segment lost 3 bases, leaving 8 bases of the junction unmatched. The CDR3 consists of 14 residues. Per germline, CDR1 KGHSH and CDR2 LQKENI. CDR3 bases: TGTGCCAGCTCACCGCTCTCCGGGACTAGCGCGCAGTACTTC. Translated, it gives CASSPLSGTSAQYF.

This clone was counted only a few times. This chain links TRBV10-2 with TRBJ1-1; D not resolved. Germline CDR1 is WSHSY and CDR2 is SAAADI. With 6 bases removed from V and 11 bases from J, the gap between germline ends came to 13 bases. The CDR3 runs to 11 residues. CDR3 residues: CASRDTSLAFF. The CDR3 DNA is TGCGCCAGCAGAGATACCTCATTGGCTTTCTTT.

The chain joins TRBV4-1 to TRBJ2-7, with D perhaps being TRBD1 or TRBD2 (7 bases each). CDR1 and CDR2 from the germline V gene are MGHRA and YSYEKL. V was clipped by 0 bases and J by 5 bases, with 17 bases between them. The length of the CDR3 is 16 residues. CDR3 DNA: TGCGCCAGCAGCCAAGAGGAGGCCAGGGGGGGGGACGAGCAGTACTTC. As protein: CASSQEEARGGDEQYF.

This rearrangement joins TRBV28 to TRBJ1-2; TRBD1 agrees at 8 bases. Germline CDR1 reads MDHEN; CDR2 reads SYDVKM. The CDR3 spans 14 residues. V was pared by 2 bases and J by 3 bases, with 2 bases of the junction left unmatched. CDR3 nucleotide sequence: TGTGCCAGCAGTTTAGGACAGGGCCACTATGGCTACACCTTC. This encodes CASSLGQGHYGYTF.

This clone was picked up a small number of times. J is TRBJ1-5 and V is TRBV13, with D tentatively TRBD1 (6 bases). This CDR3 region has 16 residues. Trimming left V 5 bases short and J 5 bases short, with 19 bases between. The germline gives CDR1 PRHDT, CDR2 FYEKMQ (reference sequence). For the CDR3, the DNA is TGTGCCAGCAGCACGAGCACACAGGGAAGCGATCAGCCCCAGCATTTT. This encodes CASSTSTQGSDQPQHF. Full variable domain (outside the CDR3, taken from reference TRBV13 and TRBJ1-5): AAGVIQSPRHLIKEKRETATLKCYPIPRHDTVYWYQQGPGQDPQFLISFYEKMQSDKGSIPDRFSAQQFSDYHSELNMSSLELGDSALYFCASSTSTQGSDQPQHFGDGTRLSIL.

The genes are TRBV19 and TRBJ2-3; D possibly uses TRBD1 or TRBD2 (6 bases each). Trimming shortened V by 3 bases and J by 3 bases, and 10 bases separated the two germline ends. The CDR3 has 14 residues. Germline-derived CDR1 and CDR2 are LNHDA and SQIVND (reference sequence). The CDR3 nucleotides read TGTGCCAGTAGTATCGAAGGGGGGACAGATACGCAGTATTTT. Its protein product is CASSIEGGTDTQYF. Using reference TRBV19 and TRBJ2-3 for the parts outside the CDR3, the full variable domain is DGGITQSPKYLFRKEGQNVTLSCEQNLNHDAMYWYRQDPGQGLRLIYYSQIVNDFQKGDIAEGYSVSREKKESFPLTVTSAQKNPTAFYLCASSIEGGTDTQYFGPGTRLTVL.

V gene TRBV4-1 combines with J gene TRBJ2-5, with 10 nucleotides matching TRBD2. J gave up 5 bases and V 3 bases, and 12 bases lay outside the gene matches. CDR1 is MGHRA, CDR2 YSYEKL, per germline. The CDR3 sequence is 17 residues long. DNA of the CDR3: TGCGCCAGCAGCCAGGACCCCCCTAGCGGGAGTAGGGAGACCCAGTACTTC. Protein sequence: CASSQDPPSGSRETQYF.

As for this clone: Being one base from a much bigger clone, this may be a read error. Other DNA sequences in the same sample also yield this CDR3. The chain combines TRBV7-9 with TRBJ2-1; D uncertain. Germline CDR1 reads SEHNR; CDR2 reads FQNEAQ (reference sequence). The CDR3 has 11 residues. Trimming took off 1 base at V and 7 bases at J, with 2 bases between the two ends. CDR3 nucleotide sequence: TGTGCCAGCAGCTTAGTGAATGAGCAGTTCTTC. Amino acid sequence: CASSLVNEQFF.

The CDR3 protein is CAWSGSGFQPQHF. Here the CDR3 DNA reads TGTGCCTGGAGTGGTTCAGGGTTTCAGCCCCAGCATTTT. J is TRBJ1-5 and V is TRBV30; D perhaps matches TRBD1 (5 bases). V was shortened by 1 base and J by 6 bases, with 10 bases between the two germline ends. Germline lookup yields CDR1 GTSNPN and CDR2 SVGIG (reference sequence). The CDR3 spans 13 residues.

The chain links TRBV4-1 to TRBJ1-1; a possible D gene is TRBD1 (6 bases). V was cut by 4 bases and J by 8 bases, with 23 bases left in between. CDR1 MGHRA and CDR2 YSYEKL come from the germline V gene. CDR3 length: 16 amino acids. The CDR3 region has the DNA TGCGCCAGCAGCCCCTACAGGGAGGGGATGGTAGGAGAAGCTTTCTTT. Translated: CASSPYREGMVGEAFF.

The J gene is TRBJ2-5, the V gene TRBV5-1; 10 positions agree with TRBD1. This CDR3 contains 17 residues. From germline, CDR1 is SGHRS and CDR2 YFSETQ. The V and J ends lost 0 bases and 1 base, in that order; junction bases with no gene match: 6. CDR3 sequence reads: CASSLVGTGVFQETQYF. In nucleotides, the CDR3 is TGCGCCAGCAGCTTGGTAGGGACAGGGGTCTTCCAAGAGACCCAGTACTTC. The full variable domain, with the rest looked up from reference TRBV5-1 and TRBJ2-5, is KAGVTQTPRYLIKTRGQQVTLSCSPISGHRSVSWYQQTPGQGLQFLFEYFSETQRNKGNFPGRFSGRQFSNSRSEMNVSTLELGDSALYLCASSLVGTGVFQETQYFGPGTRLLVL.

This clone was picked up many times. This rearrangement joins TRBV19 to TRBJ1-1; D call uncertain. The CDR3 spans 15 residues. CDR1 LNHDA and CDR2 SQIVND come from the germline V gene (reference sequence). The germline V and J ends were trimmed by 2 bases and 4 bases, with 14 bases remaining between them. CDR3 coding DNA: TGTGCCAGTAGTATAATAGGGTCGGGGAGCACTGAAGCTTTCTTT. It encodes CASSIIGSGSTEAFF.

This clone was seen a few times. The V and J genes are TRBV14 and TRBJ2-1; 7 nucleotides line up with TRBD2. This CDR3 is built from 16 residues. With 1 base clipped from V and 4 bases from J, the junction kept 7 bases outside the gene matches. CDR1 and CDR2 (germline): SGHDN, FVKESK. DNA of the CDR3: TGTGCCAGCAGCCAAGGCGGCGGGAGAGCATACAATGAGCAGTTCTTC. Translation: CASSQGGGRAYNEQFF.

V is TRBV4-2 and J is TRBJ2-6; 7 bases match TRBD1. The V gene's germline CDR1 is LGHNA and CDR2 YNFKEQ. The trim removed 3 bases at V and 4 bases at J, leaving 3 bases unmatched. The CDR3 totals 15 residues. The CDR3 nucleotides read TGTGCCAGCAGCCACACAGGGGCAGGGGCCAACGTCCTGACTTTC. Protein: CASSHTGAGANVLTF.

This rearrangement joins TRBV28 to TRBJ1-4; 10 bases align to TRBD1. After removal of 5 bases from V and 8 bases from J, the junction contained 8 bases not matched to a gene. Germline lookup yields CDR1 MDHEN and CDR2 SYDVKM. The CDR3 sequence is 15 residues long. The CDR3: CASSQEGQGGEKLFF. The CDR3 DNA reads TGTGCCAGCAGTCAGGAAGGACAGGGGGGCGAAAAACTGTTTTTT.

The chain joins TRBV5-1 to TRBJ2-7; unclear D gene. CDR1 is SGHRS and CDR2 is YFSETQ in the germline V gene. This CDR3 comprises 12 residues. Trimming pared 0 bases from V and 4 bases from J, leaving 5 bases between. CDR3 loop: CASSLGLYEQYF. As DNA, the CDR3 is TGCGCCAGCAGCTTGGGCCTTTACGAGCAGTACTTC.

The genes are TRBV6-6 and TRBJ1-1; D not certain. The germline V gene has CDR1 MNHNY and CDR2 SVGAGI (reference sequence). With 5 bases removed from V and 3 bases from J, the gap between germline ends came to 13 bases. This CDR3 has 14 amino acids. In DNA form, the CDR3 reads TGTGCCAGCAGTCCCCGAAGTCGGGACACTGAAGCTTTCTTT. Translating it yields CASSPRSRDTEAFF.

The rearrangement joins TRBV19 to TRBJ2-7; perhaps TRBD2 as D (6 bases). Trimming stripped 7 bases from V and 0 bases from J, with 16 bases between. CDR1 and CDR2 from the germline V gene are LNHDA and SQIVND (reference sequence). The length of the CDR3 is 15 residues. CDR3 sequence reads: CASTPGQAGSYEQYF. The CDR3, as DNA: TGTGCCAGTACTCCCGGACAAGCGGGCTCCTACGAGCAGTACTTC.

This clone was detected a few times. This chain uses TRBV6-4 with TRBJ2-2, with TRBD1 matching 9 bases. The CDR3 is made up of 15 amino acids. CDR1 MRHNA and CDR2 SNTAGT come from the germline V gene. V was clipped by 7 bases and J by 1 base; unmatched bases: 4. The CDR3 is CASNPGQGNTGELFF. In DNA, the CDR3 is TGTGCCAGCAACCCGGGACAGGGGAACACCGGGGAGCTGTTTTTT.